The T cell receptor beta chain under discussion was sequenced for a study of cytomegalovirus exposure and HLA in healthy donors. The primer mix had 60 Vbeta and 13 Jbeta primers. The data were produced by immunoSEQ multiplex PCR, yet TCRdb's version contains in-frame clones alone and is incomplete. In the table there are approximately 130,000 clones, around 77% of which are singletons. This TCR came from a man between 45 and 60 years old in good health and CMV-seronegative. The specimen sequenced was PBMCs.

Here the CDR3 reads CASRPQGGPMNTEAFF. The CDR3 nucleotides are TGTGCCAGCAGGCCTCAGGGAGGCCCAATGAACACTGAAGCTTTCTTT. This chain joins TRBV2 and TRBJ1-1; D might be TRBD1 (5 bases). Deletions cut 6 bases from V and 0 bases from J, with 17 bases between. This CDR3 spans 16 amino acids. Germline V CDR1 and CDR2: SNHLY, FYNNEI.